The present T cell receptor (beta chain) was sequenced within a study of blood T cell repertoires in COVID-19. Turning to the study itself: PBMCs, B-cell-depleted T cells, or T cells were the source of the cDNA or gDNA that made up the material.

The protocol was immunoSEQ multiplex PCR, while the TCRdb copy is restricted to in-frame clones and leaves out a portion. The top ten clones hold 11% of a sample with approximately 100,000 clones, approximately 79% of them seen once. Germline lookup yields CDR1 GTSNPN and CDR2 SVGIG (reference sequence). V lost 6 bases to trimming and J lost 10 bases, with 16 bases between them. CDR3 length: 13 amino acids. The source of this sequence is a man aged 70 or older with active or convalescent COVID-19. The chain links TRBV30 to TRBJ1-6; the D is unclear. Specimen: peripheral blood. This CDR3 is CACRGGRPSPLHF. In DNA form, the CDR3 reads TGTGCCTGCCGAGGAGGTCGACCCTCACCCCTCCACTTT.